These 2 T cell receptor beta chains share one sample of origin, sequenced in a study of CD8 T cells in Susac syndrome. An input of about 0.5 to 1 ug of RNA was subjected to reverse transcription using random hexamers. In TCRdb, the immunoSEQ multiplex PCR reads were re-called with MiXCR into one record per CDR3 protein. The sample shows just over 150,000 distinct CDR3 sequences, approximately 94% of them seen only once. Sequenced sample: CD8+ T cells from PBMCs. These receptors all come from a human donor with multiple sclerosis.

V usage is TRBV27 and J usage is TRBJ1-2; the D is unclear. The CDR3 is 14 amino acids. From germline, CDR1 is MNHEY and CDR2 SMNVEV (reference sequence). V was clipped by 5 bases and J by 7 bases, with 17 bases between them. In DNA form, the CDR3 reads TGTGCCAGCAGTCCCCTACGGCAAGAGGCTGGCTACACCTTC. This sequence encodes CASSPLRQEAGYTF.

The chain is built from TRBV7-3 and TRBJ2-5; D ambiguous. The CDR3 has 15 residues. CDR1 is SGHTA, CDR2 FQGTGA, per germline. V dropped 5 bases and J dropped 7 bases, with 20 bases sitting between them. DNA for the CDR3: TGTGCCAGCAGCCCCTCCGGGTCCCAATTTTGGACCCAGTACTTC. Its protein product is CASSPSGSQFWTQYF.